One TCR beta chain is described in this entry. The data stem from a study of control samples from healthy donors and cancer patients. The data were produced by immunoSEQ multiplex PCR, yet TCRdb's version contains in-frame clones alone and is incomplete. The profile shows 130,000 to 150,000 clones, over 90% of them singletons. The CDR3 is made up of 14 amino acids. V was pared by 4 bases and J by 4 bases, with 6 bases of the junction left unmatched. Germline assignment: CDR1 MNHEY and CDR2 SVGEGT. The chain joins TRBV6-2 or TRBV6-3 to TRBJ1-2, with 7 bases lining up with TRBD1. The sequencing sample was made of PBMCs. This clonotype was sampled from a man aged 60 to 75 with colorectal cancer. The CDR3 nucleotides read TGTGCCAGCAGTTTTACAGGGGATGGCTATGGCTACACCTTC. Amino acid sequence: CASSFTGDGYGYTF.